The 20 T cell receptor beta chains reported below all come from one sample, sequenced in a study of cytomegalovirus exposure and HLA in healthy donors (dated by TCRdb to the late 2010s). The library was built by means of the immunoSEQ multiplex PCR assay. For the multiplex PCR, a mixture combining 60 forward primers for TCR Vbeta segments and 13 reverse primers for TCR Jbeta segments was used. TCRdb stores this immuneACCESS table with in-frame sequences only. Part of the clones is absent; in the studies checked, under half of the shortfall reflects unresolved V genes, and no reason is known for the rest. The sample's own table lists around 140,000 clones. Jointly, the top ten make up 1.7% of the sample. Material for sequencing was PBMCs. Receptors originate from a man younger than 35 in good health and CMV-seronegative.

This sequence joins TRBV2 and TRBJ1-2; D may be TRBD1 (6 bases). V was pared by 6 bases and J by 0 bases, with 20 bases between. This CDR3 region has 17 residues. Germline loops: CDR1 SNHLY, CDR2 FYNNEI. CDR3 amino acids: CASSLPGGGRANYGYTF. CDR3 nucleotides: TGTGCCAGCAGCCTACCGGGGGGCGGACGAGCTAACTATGGCTACACCTTC.

CDR3 DNA: TGTGCCAGCAGCTTGCAGGCTTCCTACGAGCAGTACTTC. This gives the protein CASSLQASYEQYF. The rearrangement links TRBV5-4 to TRBJ2-7; no definite D call. Deletions cut 1 base from V and 1 base from J, with 6 bases between. CDR1 SGHNT and CDR2 YYREEE come from the germline V gene (reference sequence). This CDR3 contains 13 residues.

The CDR3: CASSLFPGFSYEQYF. The CDR3 DNA is TGCGCCAGCAGCTTGTTCCCGGGGTTCTCCTACGAGCAGTACTTC. The chain joins TRBV5-1 to TRBJ2-7, with D possibly being TRBD2 (5 bases). V dropped 1 base and J dropped 0 bases, with 11 bases sitting between them. Per germline, CDR1 SGHRS and CDR2 YFSETQ. The CDR3 contains 15 residues. Based on the CDR3 plus reference TRBV5-1 and TRBJ2-7, the full variable domain is KAGVTQTPRYLIKTRGQQVTLSCSPISGHRSVSWYQQTPGQGLQFLFEYFSETQRNKGNFPGRFSGRQFSNSRSEMNVSTLELGDSALYLCASSLFPGFSYEQYFGPGTRLTVT.

This chain uses TRBV11-1 with TRBJ2-5; 13 bases match TRBD2. V lost 5 bases and J lost 4; bases outside the gene matches: 7. CDR3 size: 16 residues. CDR1 SGHAT and CDR2 FQDESV come from the germline V gene (reference sequence). The CDR3 is CASSPGLAGRGETQYF. The DNA for the CDR3 is TGTGCCAGCAGCCCGGGACTAGCGGGACGGGGAGAGACCCAGTACTTC.

The rearrangement links TRBV7-9 to TRBJ2-5, with a weak D call TRBD1 (5 bases). CDR3 length: 14 residues. CDR1 SEHNR and CDR2 FQNEAQ come from the germline V gene (reference sequence). V was shortened by 5 bases and J by 4 bases, with 14 bases between the two germline ends. CDR3 sequence reads: CASSLNGATETQYF. The CDR3 DNA follows: TGTGCCAGCAGCCTCAATGGGGCCACAGAGACCCAGTACTTC.

V gene TRBV27 combines with J gene TRBJ1-5; 7 nucleotides align to TRBD1. Looked up from germline, CDR1 is MNHEY and CDR2 is SMNVEV (reference sequence). The CDR3 is 13 residues long. Trimming at V came to 4 bases and at J to 5 bases, leaving 2 bases not matched to a gene. The CDR3 DNA follows: TGTGCCAGCAGTTGGGACAGCTATCAGCCCCAGCATTTT. Amino acid sequence: CASSWDSYQPQHF.

The CDR3 bases are TGTGCCAGCAGCTTTTCAACCGGGACACAGTATGGCTACACCTTC. Encoded protein: CASSFSTGTQYGYTF. The chain links TRBV5-5 to TRBJ1-2; perhaps TRBD1 as D (6 bases). V gave up 2 bases and J gave up 5 bases, with 16 bases separating them. The CDR3 length is 15 residues. Germline loops: CDR1 SGHKS, CDR2 YYEKEE (reference sequence).

The chain recombines TRBV18 with TRBJ1-1, with 7 bases matching TRBD1. J lost 3 bases, V lost 3 bases, and 1 base had no gene match. CDR3 size: 13 residues. Germline CDR1 is KGHSH and CDR2 is LQKENI. In nucleotides, the CDR3 is TGTGCCAGCTCACCCGGACAGGACACTGAAGCTTTCTTT. Protein product: CASSPGQDTEAFF.

The J gene is TRBJ1-5, the V gene TRBV19; TRBD1 aligns across 11 bases. The CDR3 is 14 amino acids. The germline CDR1 and CDR2 sequences are LNHDA and SQIVND (reference sequence). V gave up 5 bases and J gave up 6 bases; unmatched junction bases: 3. The chain's CDR3 is CASSQGTGGQPQHF. The CDR3 DNA reads TGTGCCAGTAGTCAGGGGACAGGGGGTCAGCCCCAGCATTTT. The variable domain in full, completed from reference TRBV19 and TRBJ1-5, reads DGGITQSPKYLFRKEGQNVTLSCEQNLNHDAMYWYRQDPGQGLRLIYYSQIVNDFQKGDIAEGYSVSREKKESFPLTVTSAQKNPTAFYLCASSQGTGGQPQHFGDGTRLSIL.

V gene TRBV19 combines with J gene TRBJ1-5, with 10 bases that match TRBD1. This CDR3 spans 15 amino acids. The germline V gene has CDR1 LNHDA and CDR2 SQIVND (reference sequence). V gave up 6 bases and J gave up 4 bases; unmatched junction bases: 6. The CDR3 DNA reads TGTGCCAGTAGGCTCAGACAGGGGGCTAATCAGCCCCAGCATTTT. Amino acids: CASRLRQGANQPQHF.

The CDR3 spells CASTLVIQGDYGYTF. The CDR3 DNA reads TGTGCCAGCACCTTAGTTATCCAGGGCGACTATGGCTACACCTTC. The gene calls are TRBV28 and TRBJ1-2, with D maybe TRBD1 (5 bases). The CDR3 extends over 15 amino acids. Looked up from germline, CDR1 is MDHEN and CDR2 is SYDVKM. Trimming took off 7 bases at V and 3 bases at J, with 18 bases between the two ends.

The chain links TRBV5-1 to TRBJ2-3, with a weak D call TRBD2 (6 bases). The germline gives CDR1 SGHRS, CDR2 YFSETQ. Trimming took off 2 bases at V and 6 bases at J, with 10 bases between the two ends. The CDR3 consists of 13 residues. The CDR3 sequence is CASSFDGGDTQYF. For the CDR3, the DNA is TGCGCCAGCAGCTTTGACGGGGGTGATACGCAGTATTTT.

The chain uses TRBV2 and TRBJ2-1; 8 nucleotides line up with TRBD2. This CDR3 spans 16 amino acids. In germline, CDR1 is SNHLY, CDR2 FYNNEI. Losses at the gene ends were 2 bases for V and 8 bases for J; bases not matched to a gene: 11. The CDR3 DNA reads TGTGCCAGCAGTGAACTGGGTAGCGGGGAATCGGATGAGCAGTTCTTC. Translated, it gives CASSELGSGESDEQFF.

V and J are TRBV11-2 and TRBJ2-2; possible D gene TRBD2, 7 bases. This CDR3 is 14 amino acids long. The germline V gene encodes CDR1 SGHAT and CDR2 FQNNGV. V lost 3 bases to trimming and J lost 5 bases, with 10 bases between them. The CDR3 coding sequence is TGTGCCAGCAGCTTGGGAGGGGGAACCGGGGAGCTGTTTTTT. It encodes CASSLGGGTGELFF.

The chain has TRBV15 and TRBJ2-2; no clear D gene. Deletions cut 5 bases from V and 7 bases from J, with 11 bases between. Germline V lookup: CDR1 LNHNV, CDR2 YYDKDF (reference sequence). CDR3 length: 13 residues. In DNA form, the CDR3 reads TGTGCCACCAGCCTTAAGACTGTCGGGGAGCTGTTTTTT. It encodes CATSLKTVGELFF.

The chain has TRBV19 and TRBJ2-3, with 9 bases fitting TRBD2. This CDR3 region has 16 residues. CDR1 LNHDA and CDR2 SQIVND come from the germline V gene (reference sequence). The V gene end was trimmed by 3 bases and the J gene end by 2 bases; junction bases not matched to a gene: 6. The CDR3 DNA follows: TGTGCCAGTAGTATCGGGCTAGCGGGGTACACAGATACGCAGTATTTT. Amino acid sequence: CASSIGLAGYTDTQYF.

V usage is TRBV5-1 and J usage is TRBJ2-1; TRBD2 matches 9 bases. Unmatched junction bases numbered 13, after V lost 5 bases and J lost 7 bases. The CDR3 extends over 16 amino acids. Germline CDR1 and CDR2: SGHRS and YFSETQ. The CDR3 is CASRREPGLAENEQFF. The DNA for the CDR3 is TGCGCCAGCAGGCGTGAACCGGGACTAGCTGAGAATGAGCAGTTCTTC.

V gene TRBV7-9 combines with J gene TRBJ2-5; 9 bases are shared with TRBD1. V was clipped by 1 base and J by 5 bases; unmatched bases: 11. This CDR3 contains 17 residues. Germline V CDR1 and CDR2: SEHNR, FQNEAQ (reference sequence). CDR3 sequence reads: CASSLGSGQGFGETQYF. The CDR3 DNA reads as TGTGCCAGCAGCTTAGGCTCGGGACAGGGTTTTGGGGAGACCCAGTACTTC.

The gene calls are TRBV29-1 and TRBJ2-5; D is perhaps TRBD2 (6 bases). Deletions cut 7 bases from V and 3 bases from J, with 9 bases between. Germline CDR1 reads SQVTM; CDR2 reads ANQGSEA. The CDR3 sequence is 11 residues long. CDR3 bases: TGCAGCGGGGGGGAGGAAGAGACCCAGTACTTC. Its protein is CSGGEEETQYF. The complete variable domain, with remaining parts taken from reference TRBV29-1 and TRBJ2-5, reads SAVISQKPSRDICQRGTSLTIQCQVDSQVTMMFWYRQQPGQSLTLIATANQGSEATYESGFVIDKFPISRPNLTFSTLTVSNMSPEDSSIYLCSGGEEETQYFGPGTRLLVL.

The J gene is TRBJ2-1, the V gene TRBV5-4; tentatively, D is TRBD2 (7 bases). CDR1 and CDR2 from the germline V gene are SGHNT and YYREEE (reference sequence). The CDR3 covers 15 residues. The V gene lost 0 bases and the J gene lost 8 bases, with 15 bases spanning the gap. CDR3 bases: TGTGCCAGCAGCTTGGGGGGGGGCTCGGGGTATGAGCAGTTCTTC. Amino acids: CASSLGGGSGYEQFF.